This TCR beta chain appears in the sequencing data of a study of shared clonotypes between healthy human individuals. This CDR3 region has 15 residues. Germline trimming cut 8 bases from V and 6 bases from J; bases unmatched to any gene: 10. Looked up from germline, CDR1 is MDHEN and CDR2 is SYDVKM. TCRdb's table, derived via immunoSEQ multiplex PCR, lists solely in-frame clones and lacks some. The data hold under 550,000 clones, with about 95% observed a single time. In the CD4+ fraction, cells were divided into CD45RA+ naive and CD45RA-negative memory subsets. The chain carries TRBV28 and TRBJ2-1; 10 nucleotides line up with TRBD1. The specimen sequenced was naive CD4+ T cells sorted from blood. Subset denoted: CD45RA+ positively selected. This TCR derives from a woman aged 25 to 39 in good health. CDR3 DNA: TGTGCCAGCCGGATACGGACAGGGGGGACCAATGAGCAGTTCTTC. Translation: CASRIRTGGTNEQFF. The complete variable domain, with remaining parts taken from reference TRBV28 and TRBJ2-1, reads DVKVTQSSRYLVKRTGEKVFLECVQDMDHENMFWYRQDPGLGLRLIYFSYDVKMKEKGDIPEGYSVSREKKERFSLILESASTNQTSMYLCASRIRTGGTNEQFFGPGTRLTVL.